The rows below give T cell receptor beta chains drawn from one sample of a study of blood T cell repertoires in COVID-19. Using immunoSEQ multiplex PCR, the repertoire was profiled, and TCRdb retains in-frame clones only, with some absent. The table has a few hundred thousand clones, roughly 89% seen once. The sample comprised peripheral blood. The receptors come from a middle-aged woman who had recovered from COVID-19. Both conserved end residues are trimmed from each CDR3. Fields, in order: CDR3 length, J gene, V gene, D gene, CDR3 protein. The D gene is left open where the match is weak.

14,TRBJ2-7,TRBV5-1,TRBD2,ASSLAGLADLYEQY
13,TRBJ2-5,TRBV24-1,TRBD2,ATRAGGGRQETQY
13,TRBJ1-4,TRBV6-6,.,ASTSGRGTNEKLF
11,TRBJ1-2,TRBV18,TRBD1,ASSQGQGDGYT
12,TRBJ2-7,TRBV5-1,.,ANPAGSSSYEQY
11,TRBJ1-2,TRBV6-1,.,ASSERGQEGYT
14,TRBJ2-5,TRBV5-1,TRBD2,ASSPWGGGSQETQY
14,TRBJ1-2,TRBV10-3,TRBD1,AITPSPGTGDYGYT
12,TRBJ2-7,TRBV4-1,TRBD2,ASSHGTSGYEQY
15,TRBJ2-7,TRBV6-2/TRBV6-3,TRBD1,ASSQFSTGTGTREQY
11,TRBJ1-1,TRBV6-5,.,ASRAQGATEAF
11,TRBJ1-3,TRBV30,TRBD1,AWSGQGGNTIY
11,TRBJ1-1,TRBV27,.,ASSGVENTEAF
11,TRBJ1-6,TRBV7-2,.,ASSLVYQGPLH
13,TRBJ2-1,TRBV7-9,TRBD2,ACRPGLAKGDEQF
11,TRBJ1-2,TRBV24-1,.,ATSDPDRYGYT
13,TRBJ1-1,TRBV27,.,ASSLGSGGITEAF
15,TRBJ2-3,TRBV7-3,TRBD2,ASSLIPGRGLTDTQY
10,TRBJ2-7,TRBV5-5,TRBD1,ASSYRGYEQY
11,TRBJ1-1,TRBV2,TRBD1,ASSAQGDTEAF
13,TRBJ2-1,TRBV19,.,ASSIIGVGRNEQF
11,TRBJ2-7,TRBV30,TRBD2,AWSVGTSGKEY
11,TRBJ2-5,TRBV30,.,AWSQTGEETQY
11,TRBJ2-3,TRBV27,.,ASSWASTDTQY
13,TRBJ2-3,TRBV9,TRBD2,ASSVGTSGTDTQY
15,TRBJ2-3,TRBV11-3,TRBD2,ASSLVWTSGNTDTQY
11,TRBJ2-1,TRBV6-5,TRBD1,ASRGQTYNEQF
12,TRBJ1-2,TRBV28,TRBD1,ASSPLAGGRGYT
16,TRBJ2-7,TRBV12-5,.,ASGFVAPDRPSSYEQY
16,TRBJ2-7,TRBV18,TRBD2,ASSPPGLAGGGTYEQY
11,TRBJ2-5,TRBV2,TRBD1,ASRGTGQETQY
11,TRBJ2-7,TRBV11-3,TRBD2,ASSSYAGDEQY
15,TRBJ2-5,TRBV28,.,ASRTYTTVEGQETQY
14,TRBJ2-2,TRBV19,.,ASSISTVRNTGELF
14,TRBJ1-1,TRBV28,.,ASSLGVRGGGTEAF